The entry below describes one T cell receptor beta chain. Its antigen is unidentified. The TCR alpha and TCR beta cDNA libraries, bearing sample barcodes and UMIs, were generated by 5'RACE using constant-segment primers. Each CDR3 protein gets one entry after TCRdb re-called the 5' RACE reads with MiXCR. The repertoire consists of some 210,000 distinct CDR3 sequences, with approximately 20% occurring once and the leading ten covering about 2.4%. The data were obtained in a study of T-cell memory formation after mild COVID-19. General observations from the study: Clones contracting day 15 to 85 were balanced CD4/CD8; later expanders leaned CD4+.

This CDR3 has 14 residues. Trimming left V 3 bases short and J 8 bases short, with 16 bases between. In germline, CDR1 is LGHDT, CDR2 YNNKEL (reference sequence). The clonotype originates from an adult woman who had mild COVID-19 (a few samples of this study predate the infection). Cell type and time point are not known. The genes are TRBV3-1 and TRBJ1-1; possible D gene TRBD1, 5 bases. Material for sequencing was PBMCs or a T cell subset sorted from them (not recorded which). CDR3 region: CASSHRQGGSEAFF. The CDR3 DNA sequence: TGTGCCAGCAGCCACCGCCAGGGTGGTTCCGAAGCTTTCTTT.